One sample yielded the 22 T cell receptor beta chains listed below, sequenced in a study of shared clonotypes between healthy human individuals. Profiled with immunoSEQ multiplex PCR; TCRdb holds only in-frame clones, not every one. Here the sample spans roughly 500,000 clones, roughly 80% being singletons. Sequenced sample: PBMCs. The source is a woman aged 40 to 50 in good health. Some clones in this sample may be carry-over from other donors' samples.

This clone was observed once. A far larger clone is off by one base, so a read error is likely. Different DNA sequences within this sample yield the same CDR3. The rearrangement links TRBV5-5 to TRBJ1-1, with 10 nucleotides matching TRBD1. The V and J ends lost 2 bases and 4 bases, in that order; junction bases with no gene match: 5. The CDR3 is 15 amino acids. Germline CDR1 SGHKS, CDR2 YYEKEE (reference sequence). CDR3 protein: CASSFPGQGVTEAFF. CDR3 DNA: TGTGCCAGCAGCTTTCCTGGACAGGGGGTCACTGAAGCTTTCTTT.

The chain uses TRBV7-9 and TRBJ2-5; 16 bases agree with TRBD2. The ends lost 5 bases at V and 5 bases at J; junction bases unmatched: 5. Looked up from germline, CDR1 is SEHNR and CDR2 is FQNEAQ (reference sequence). This CDR3 is 16 amino acids long. The DNA for the CDR3 is TGTGCCAGCAGCCAGGGACTAGCGGGAGGGCAGGAGACCCAGTACTTC. Its protein is CASSQGLAGGQETQYF.

In the case of this clone: With only one base between it and a far larger clone, this is likely a read error. Other DNA variants within this sample encode the same CDR3. V is TRBV2 and J is TRBJ2-3; D is unclear. The CDR3 runs 13 residues. The V and J ends lost 4 bases and 4 bases respectively, with 9 bases between them. Germline-derived CDR1 and CDR2 are SNHLY and FYNNEI. The chain's CDR3 is CASSADMADTQYF. DNA for the CDR3: TGTGCCAGCAGTGCAGATATGGCAGATACGCAGTATTTT.

Comments on this clone: A read error likely explains this, since a far larger clone differs by one base. This chain uses TRBV5-4 with TRBJ1-2; no reliable D call. The V gene lost 0 bases and the J gene lost 7 bases, with 10 bases spanning the gap. CDR1 is SGHNT, CDR2 YYREEE, per germline (reference sequence). The CDR3 extends over 13 amino acids. CDR3 in amino acids: CASSLEVQTGYTF. CDR3 nucleotide sequence: TGTGCCAGCAGCTTGGAGGTACAGACTGGCTACACCTTC.

The chain joins TRBV11-2 to TRBJ2-2, with 9 positions matching TRBD1. Germline values: CDR1 SGHAT, CDR2 FQNNGV. Trimming took 4 bases from V and 6 from J; bases not matched to a gene: 15. The CDR3 runs 18 residues. The CDR3 spells CASSSEYRTGVGSGELFF. In DNA form, the CDR3 reads TGTGCCAGCAGCTCAGAATACCGGACAGGGGTCGGGTCCGGGGAGCTGTTTTTT.

The V gene is TRBV30, the J gene TRBJ1-1; D is unclear. From germline, CDR1 is GTSNPN and CDR2 SVGIG (reference sequence). This CDR3 comprises 13 residues. Trimming took 2 bases from V and 2 from J, leaving 9 bases between them. CDR3 loop: CAWSSSSNTEAFF. The CDR3 nucleotides are TGTGCCTGGAGTTCCAGTTCTAACACTGAAGCTTTCTTT.

On this clone: Given a far larger clone just one base away, this is likely a sequencing read error. This chain joins TRBV6-5 and TRBJ2-1; 11 bases agree with TRBD2. The V segment lost 5 bases and the J segment 8 bases; nucleotides outside the gene matches: 8. Germline CDR1 reads MNHEY; CDR2 reads SVGAGI. This CDR3 has 15 residues. The CDR3 region is CASSQTSGTYDEQFF. CDR3 bases: TGTGCCAGCAGTCAGACTAGCGGGACGTACGATGAGCAGTTCTTC.

The CDR3 loop reads CASSLIGSYNEQFF. In DNA, the CDR3 is TGTGCCAGCAGTTTAATTGGTTCCTACAATGAGCAGTTCTTC. V is TRBV28 and J is TRBJ2-1; no clear D. Germline CDR1 MDHEN, CDR2 SYDVKM. CDR3 length: 14 amino acids. Trimming pared 2 bases from V and 1 base from J, leaving 6 bases between. The full variable domain, in which reference TRBV28 and TRBJ2-1 provide the parts outside the CDR3, is DVKVTQSSRYLVKRTGEKVFLECVQDMDHENMFWYRQDPGLGLRLIYFSYDVKMKEKGDIPEGYSVSREKKERFSLILESASTNQTSMYLCASSLIGSYNEQFFGPGTRLTVL.

This clone was seen once. This sequence joins TRBV11-2 and TRBJ2-7, with 8 bases identical to TRBD2. Germline-derived CDR1 and CDR2 are SGHAT and FQNNGV. V lost 5 bases, J lost 4 bases, and 4 bases stayed unmatched. The CDR3 totals 13 residues. CDR3 coding DNA: TGTGCCAGCAGCAAGCGGGAGACATACGAGCAGTACTTC. Its protein is CASSKRETYEQYF.

The CDR3 coding sequence is TGCGCCAGCAGCCAAGTCGTGGGGGGAGAGACCCAGTACTTC. The encoded protein is CASSQVVGGETQYF. The chain links TRBV4-3 to TRBJ2-5, with D possibly being TRBD2 (6 bases). Germline-derived CDR1 and CDR2 are LGHNA and YSLEER. V was cut by 1 base and J by 4 bases, with 10 bases left in between. CDR3 length: 14 amino acids.

The V and J genes are TRBV20-1 and TRBJ2-3, with D perhaps matching TRBD2 (5 bases). Trimming removed 3 bases from V and 6 bases from J, with 7 bases in between. This CDR3 is built from 11 residues. Per the germline V gene, CDR1 is DFQATT and CDR2 is SNEGSKA (reference sequence). CDR3 DNA sequence: TGCAGTGCTAGCTCGGGGGATACGCAGTATTTT. Residues: CSASSGDTQYF.

V gene TRBV7-9 combines with J gene TRBJ2-3, with 7 bases fitting TRBD1. CDR1 is SEHNR and CDR2 is FQNEAQ in the germline V gene (reference sequence). Trimming cost V 2 bases and J 2 bases; bases outside gene matches: 4. The CDR3 is 15 amino acids. The chain's CDR3 is CASSLSTGDTDTQYF. The CDR3, as DNA: TGTGCCAGCAGCTTATCAACAGGGGACACAGATACGCAGTATTTT.

The V and J genes are TRBV9 and TRBJ2-7; D perhaps matches TRBD1 (5 bases). V dropped 4 bases and J dropped 0 bases, with 14 bases sitting between them. The CDR3 is 15 residues long. Germline V lookup: CDR1 SGDLS, CDR2 YYNGEE. The CDR3 loop is CASSPDSYLSYEQYF. The CDR3 DNA sequence: TGTGCCAGCAGCCCCGACAGTTACCTCTCCTACGAGCAGTACTTC.

On this clone: A read error is the likely source, as a far larger clone sits one nucleotide away. The rearrangement uses TRBV18 and TRBJ2-7; D not resolved. The germline V and J ends were trimmed by 4 bases and 3 bases, with 13 bases remaining between them. Germline V gives CDR1 KGHSH, CDR2 LQKENI. The length of the CDR3 is 14 residues. CDR3 DNA sequence: TGTGCCAGCTCACACATGGACGGATACTACGAGCAGTACTTC. Amino acid sequence: CASSHMDGYYEQYF. The complete variable domain, with remaining parts taken from reference TRBV18 and TRBJ2-7, reads NAGVMQNPRHLVRRRGQEARLRCSPMKGHSHVYWYRQLPEEGLKFMVYLQKENIIDESGMPKERFSAEFPKEGPSILRIQQVVRGDSAAYFCASSHMDGYYEQYFGPGTRLTVT.

The rearrangement links TRBV7-9 to TRBJ2-5; D not certain. Trimming stripped 2 bases from V and 0 bases from J, with 4 bases between. The germline V gene has CDR1 SEHNR and CDR2 FQNEAQ (reference sequence). The CDR3 has 13 residues. CDR3 in amino acids: CASSLRYQETQYF. DNA of the CDR3: TGTGCCAGCAGCTTAAGGTACCAAGAGACCCAGTACTTC.

This clone was detected a few times. The V gene is TRBV5-1, the J gene TRBJ1-2; D unclear. The CDR3 is 14 residues long. Germline V gene sequence: CDR1 SGHRS, CDR2 YFSETQ. Trimming left V 0 bases short and J 4 bases short, with 10 bases between. The CDR3 is CASSLAIGPYGYTF. The CDR3 DNA reads TGCGCCAGCAGCTTGGCAATAGGCCCCTATGGCTACACCTTC. Together with reference TRBV5-1 and TRBJ1-2, the CDR3 gives the full variable domain: KAGVTQTPRYLIKTRGQQVTLSCSPISGHRSVSWYQQTPGQGLQFLFEYFSETQRNKGNFPGRFSGRQFSNSRSEMNVSTLELGDSALYLCASSLAIGPYGYTFGSGTRLTVV.

As concerns this clone: Other nucleotide sequences from this sample produce the same CDR3. The chain employs TRBV18 and TRBJ1-3, with D possibly being TRBD1 (5 bases). This CDR3 is built from 15 residues. CDR1 and CDR2 from the germline V gene are KGHSH and LQKENI. V was shortened by 3 bases and J by 3 bases, with 12 bases between the two germline ends. CDR3 nucleotide sequence: TGTGCCAGCTCACCGCAAGGGACGTATGGAAACACCATATATTTT. Translating gives CASSPQGTYGNTIYF.

This clone was picked up a small number of times. The chain recombines TRBV7-2 with TRBJ2-7, with TRBD2 matching over 8 bases. The CDR3 spans 15 residues. V lost 0 bases and J lost 1; bases outside the gene matches: 2. The germline gives CDR1 SGHTA, CDR2 FQGNSA. The chain's CDR3 is CASSLAPSGSYEQYF. The DNA of the CDR3 is TGTGCCAGCAGCTTAGCTCCTAGCGGGTCCTACGAGCAGTACTTC. The complete variable domain, with remaining parts taken from reference TRBV7-2 and TRBJ2-7, reads GAGVSQSPSNKVTEKGKDVELRCDPISGHTALYWYRQSLGQGLEFLIYFQGNSAPDKSGLPSDRFSAERTGGSVSTLTIQRTQQEDSAVYLCASSLAPSGSYEQYFGPGTRLTVT.

This clone was counted between two and nine times. The V gene is TRBV6-5, the J gene TRBJ1-1; D ambiguous. From germline, CDR1 is MNHEY and CDR2 SVGAGI. CDR3 length equals 12 residues. The germline V and J ends were trimmed by 5 bases and 10 bases, with 14 bases remaining between them. The CDR3 DNA follows: TGTGCCAGCAGTAACCCCTTCTCCGGAGCTTTCTTT. Amino acids: CASSNPFSGAFF.

The V call is TRBV11-2, the J call TRBJ2-5; TRBD1 is a possible D gene (6 bases). In germline, CDR1 is SGHAT, CDR2 FQNNGV. V lost 5 bases and J lost 0, with 13 bases in between. The CDR3 runs to 15 residues. This chain's CDR3 is CASSLGQLDQETQYF. CDR3 coding DNA: TGTGCCAGCAGCCTAGGACAGTTAGACCAAGAGACCCAGTACTTC.

Of note for this clone: A far larger clone is one nucleotide away, so this likely arose from a read error. V gene TRBV2 combines with J gene TRBJ2-7; the D gene could be TRBD1 or TRBD2 (5 bases each). V was clipped by 3 bases and J by 6 bases, with 9 bases between them. The CDR3 is 12 residues long. Per germline, CDR1 SNHLY and CDR2 FYNNEI. The DNA for the CDR3 is TGTGCCAGCAGTGATGTGGGGGTCGAGCAGTACTTC. As protein: CASSDVGVEQYF.

This sequence joins TRBV7-2 and TRBJ2-2; 10 nucleotides match TRBD2. This CDR3 comprises 14 residues. Germline V CDR1 and CDR2: SGHTA, FQGNSA. Germline trimming cut 3 bases from V and 7 bases from J; bases unmatched to any gene: 2. The CDR3 bases are TGTGCCAGCAGCTTTCTAGCGGGAGACGGGGAGCTGTTTTTT. Amino acid sequence: CASSFLAGDGELFF.